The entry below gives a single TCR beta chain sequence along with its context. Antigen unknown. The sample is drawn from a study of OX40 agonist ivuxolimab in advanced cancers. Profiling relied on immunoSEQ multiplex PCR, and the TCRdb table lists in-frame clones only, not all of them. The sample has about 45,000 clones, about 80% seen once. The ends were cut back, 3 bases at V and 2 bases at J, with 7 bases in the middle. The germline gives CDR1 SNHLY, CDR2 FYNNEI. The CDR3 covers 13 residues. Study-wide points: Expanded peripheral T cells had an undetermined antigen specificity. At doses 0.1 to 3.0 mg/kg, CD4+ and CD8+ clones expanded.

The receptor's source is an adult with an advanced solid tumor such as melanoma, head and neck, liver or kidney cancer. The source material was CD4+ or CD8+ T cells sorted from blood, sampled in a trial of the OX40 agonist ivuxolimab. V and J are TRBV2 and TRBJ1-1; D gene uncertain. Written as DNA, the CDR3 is TGTGCCAGCAGTGATCGTGTCAACACTGAAGCTTTCTTT. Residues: CASSDRVNTEAFF.